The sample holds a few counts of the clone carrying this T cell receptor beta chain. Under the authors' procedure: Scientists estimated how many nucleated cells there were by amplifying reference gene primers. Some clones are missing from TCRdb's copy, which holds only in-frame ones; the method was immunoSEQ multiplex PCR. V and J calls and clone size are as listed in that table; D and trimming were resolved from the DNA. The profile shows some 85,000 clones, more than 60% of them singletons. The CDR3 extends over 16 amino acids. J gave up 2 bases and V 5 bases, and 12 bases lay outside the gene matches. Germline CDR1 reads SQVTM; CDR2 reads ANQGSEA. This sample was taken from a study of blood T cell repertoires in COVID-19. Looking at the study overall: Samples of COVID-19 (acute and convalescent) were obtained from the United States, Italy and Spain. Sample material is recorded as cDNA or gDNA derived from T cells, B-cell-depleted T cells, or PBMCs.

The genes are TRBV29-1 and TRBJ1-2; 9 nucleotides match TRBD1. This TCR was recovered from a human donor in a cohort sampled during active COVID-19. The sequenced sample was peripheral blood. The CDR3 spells CSVFPATDRGNYGYTF. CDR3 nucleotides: TGCAGCGTTTTCCCCGCCACGGACAGGGGCAACTATGGCTACACCTTC.